These 17 T cell receptor beta chains share one sample of origin, sequenced in a study of human T cells and chemical hapten exposure. The time point denotes: patch test 2, 6 weeks after DPC sensitization. Documented treatment: therapeutic diphenylcyclopropenone sensitization with weekly scalp DPC. In TCRdb, the RACE reads were re-called with MiXCR into one record per CDR3 protein. The profile shows about 140,000 distinct CDR3 sequences, 12% of them singletons. Sequenced material: whole blood, taken in connection with sensitization to the hapten diphenylcyclopropenone (DPC). Every receptor here comes from a woman between 50 and 59 years old with alopecia areata. Some clones in this sample may be carry-over from other donors' samples.

This clonotype was counted at least ten times. J is TRBJ1-5 and V is TRBV2; possibly TRBD1 for D (6 bases). Trimming took off 4 bases at V and 6 bases at J, with 16 bases between the two ends. The CDR3 contains 15 residues. CDR1 and CDR2 (germline): SNHLY, FYNNEI. In DNA, the CDR3 is TGTGCCAGCAGTGGGACAGTCTCTGGCGGTCAGCCCCAGCATTTT. Amino acid sequence: CASSGTVSGGQPQHF.

Ten or more counts support this clonotype. The chain is built from TRBV28 and TRBJ2-7; no reliable D call. Germline V gene data show CDR1 as MDHEN and CDR2 as SYDVKM. Trimming pared 8 bases from V and 0 bases from J, leaving 5 bases between. The CDR3 is 11 residues long. In nucleotides, the CDR3 is TGTGCCAGCGATTCCTCCTACGAGCAGTACTTC. Translating gives CASDSSYEQYF.

This clonotype was recorded many times. The chain has TRBV12-3 or TRBV12-4 and TRBJ1-3; no clear D. The CDR3 consists of 13 residues. The V end was cut by 8 bases, the J end by 1 base, with 9 bases between. The CDR3, as DNA: TGTGCCAGCCTACCGAAGTCTGGAAACACCATATATTTT. This gives the protein CASLPKSGNTIYF.

This clonotype was detected ten times or more. The chain has TRBV28 and TRBJ2-2; tentatively, D is TRBD1 or TRBD2 (5 bases each). V was trimmed by 8 bases and J by 5 bases, leaving 21 bases between them. CDR3 length equals 16 residues. Germline V gives CDR1 MDHEN, CDR2 SYDVKM. Written as DNA, the CDR3 is TGTGCCAGCTCCCGGTCGGGGCAGGGTCGAACCGGGGAGCTGTTTTTT. It codes for CASSRSGQGRTGELFF.

The rearrangement joins TRBV7-9 to TRBJ1-2; the match to TRBD1 covers 8 bases. Trimming took 5 bases from V and 3 from J; bases not matched to a gene: 2. Germline V gene lookup returns CDR1 SEHNR and CDR2 FQNEAQ (reference sequence). This CDR3 region has 13 residues. The CDR3 DNA sequence: TGTGCCAGCAGCCAGGACAGGGACTATGGCTACACCTTC. It translates to CASSQDRDYGYTF.

This clonotype was recorded at least ten times. This chain connects TRBV2 to TRBJ2-3; the match to TRBD1 covers 9 bases. V shed 4 bases, J shed 3 bases, and the junction held 5 bases outside the gene matches. CDR3 size: 15 residues. CDR1 is SNHLY and CDR2 is FYNNEI in the germline V gene. This CDR3 is CASSADRGWTDTQYF. DNA for the CDR3: TGTGCCAGCAGTGCGGACAGGGGTTGGACAGATACGCAGTATTTT.

This clonotype was picked up many times. The chain has TRBV5-1 and TRBJ2-3; 9 bases match TRBD1. The ends lost 3 bases at V and 4 bases at J; junction bases unmatched: 9. Germline V gives CDR1 SGHRS, CDR2 YFSETQ. The CDR3 sequence is 16 residues long. The CDR3 region is CASSSGTGIRADTQYF. The DNA of the CDR3 is TGCGCCAGCAGCTCAGGGACAGGGATCCGTGCAGATACGCAGTATTTT.

A remark on this clonotype: An end of the junction does not agree with germline; a read error may underlie this. The chain links TRBV19 to TRBJ2-7; D gene unclear. Germline V gene sequence: CDR1 LNHDA, CDR2 SQIVND (reference sequence). The CDR3 extends over 13 amino acids. The CDR3 DNA sequence: TGTGCCAATAGTGGGGTTCCACCCGACGAGCAGTACTTC. Translation gives CANSGVPPDEQYF. Looking up the rest from reference TRBV19 and TRBJ2-7 gives the full variable domain: DGGITQSPKYLFRKEGQNVTLSCEQNLNHDAMYWYRQDPGQGLRLIYYSQIVNDFQKGDIAEGYSVSREKKESFPLTVTSAQKNPTAFYLCANSGVPPDEQYFGPGTRLTVT.

In its sample, this clonotype was seen many times. The chain couples TRBV5-1 to TRBJ2-5; D is undetermined. Germline CDR1 SGHRS, CDR2 YFSETQ. The CDR3 contains 14 residues. V lost 0 bases and J lost 3, with 9 bases in between. In nucleotides, the CDR3 is TGCGCCAGCAGCTTGGTTGGCAGAGAAGAGACCCAGTACTTC. It yields the protein CASSLVGREETQYF.

The V call is TRBV7-3, the J call TRBJ2-1; 7 nucleotides line up with TRBD2. Germline V lookup: CDR1 SGHTA, CDR2 FQGTGA. CDR3 length: 15 residues. V lost 4 bases and J lost 2; bases outside the gene matches: 5. The CDR3 sequence: CASSWKRGPYNEQFF. DNA for the CDR3: TGTGCCAGCAGCTGGAAGCGGGGCCCCTACAATGAGCAGTTCTTC.

In this sample, this clonotype turned up many times. In DNA, the CDR3 is TGTGCCAGCAGTTACGGGGACACGATATACGAGCAGTACTTC. Protein: CASSYGDTIYEQYF. V is TRBV6-2 or TRBV6-3 and J is TRBJ2-7, with a possible D match to TRBD1 (6 bases). The CDR3 is made up of 14 amino acids. Trimming shortened V by 2 bases and J by 4 bases, and 12 bases separated the two germline ends. Germline loops: CDR1 MNHEY, CDR2 SVGEGT.

In this sample, this clonotype turned up a few times. The rearrangement links TRBV5-1 to TRBJ2-3; no firm D call. This CDR3 has 16 residues. V lost 4 bases, J lost 0 bases, and 15 bases lay in between. Germline V CDR1 and CDR2: SGHRS, YFSETQ. The CDR3 loop reads CASSPAVLSSTDTQYF. The CDR3 nucleotides are TGCGCCAGCAGCCCGGCGGTGCTATCTAGCACAGATACGCAGTATTTT.

The CDR3 DNA follows: TGTGCCAGCAGCCAAGGGGTAGCTTCCAATGAGCAGTTCTTC. Translating gives CASSQGVASNEQFF. This chain links TRBV3-1 with TRBJ2-1; D gene ambiguous. The CDR3 covers 14 residues. The germline CDR1 and CDR2 sequences are LGHDT and YNNKEL (reference sequence). Trimming stripped 1 base from V and 6 bases from J, with 10 bases between.

This rearrangement joins TRBV19 to TRBJ2-3, with D possibly matching TRBD2 (5 bases). This CDR3 spans 14 amino acids. Trimming pared 6 bases from V and 6 bases from J, leaving 16 bases between. In germline, CDR1 is LNHDA, CDR2 SQIVND (reference sequence). CDR3 sequence reads: CASSVGLFEDTQYF. CDR3 nucleotide sequence: TGTGCCAGTAGCGTCGGACTCTTCGAGGATACGCAGTATTTT.

This clonotype was found a few times. This chain connects TRBV6-5 to TRBJ2-3; D is possibly TRBD1 (6 bases). CDR3 length: 15 residues. V was clipped by 5 bases and J by 2 bases, with 14 bases between them. Germline V gene sequence: CDR1 MNHEY, CDR2 SVGAGI. The CDR3 DNA reads as TGTGCCAGCAGTGGGACAAATGGGCCCACAGATACGCAGTATTTT. Protein product: CASSGTNGPTDTQYF.

In its sample, this clonotype was seen a few times. J is TRBJ2-3 and V is TRBV6-1, with 14 positions matching TRBD2. J was trimmed by 3 bases and V by 11 bases; bases with no gene match: 7. Germline CDR1 and CDR2: MNHNS and SASEGT. This CDR3 has 15 residues. CDR3 sequence: CAAVGLAGVTDTQYF. CDR3 DNA: TGTGCCGCGGTGGGACTAGCGGGAGTAACAGATACGCAGTATTTT.

This clonotype was detected only a few times. The V and J genes are TRBV11-2 and TRBJ2-7, with D tentatively TRBD1 or TRBD2 (5 bases each). The CDR3 consists of 13 residues. CDR1 is SGHAT and CDR2 is FQNNGV in the germline V gene. V was trimmed by 1 base and J by 3 bases, leaving 7 bases between them. For the CDR3, the DNA is TGTGCCAGCAGCTTAGCGGGGCGCTACGAGCAGTACTTC. Protein product: CASSLAGRYEQYF.